This TCR beta chain was obtained from a study of blood T cell repertoires in COVID-19. TCRdb's table, derived via immunoSEQ multiplex PCR, lists solely in-frame clones and lacks some. The table shows over 250,000 clones, with approximately 89% occurring only once. The V gene's germline CDR1 is MDHEN and CDR2 SYDVKM. CDR3 length equals 20 residues. The junction had 16 bases not matched to a gene; V was cut back by 5 bases and J by 0 bases. This chain joins TRBV28 and TRBJ2-6; TRBD1 aligns across 7 bases. The sequencing sample was made of PBMCs or T cells enriched from blood (not recorded which). The receptor's source is a woman aged 25 to 39 who had recovered from COVID-19. DNA of the CDR3: TGTGCCAGCAGTCACGGAAAAGCAGACAGGGTTAGCTCTGGGGCCAACGTCCTGACTTTC. Translating it yields CASSHGKADRVSSGANVLTF.